This T cell receptor beta chain originates from a study of T cells in localized non-small cell lung cancer. Some clones are missing from TCRdb's copy, which holds only in-frame ones; the method was immunoSEQ multiplex PCR. The sample yields about 70,000 clones, 86% seen once. This clone was counted many times. This specimen consisted of peripheral blood, obtained before any cancer treatment. The receptor's source is a male donor at least 60 years old with stage III squamous cell lung carcinoma.

CDR3 loop: CASSQGAGAIYEQYF. The CDR3 DNA follows: TGCGCCAGCAGCCAAGGGGCGGGGGCCATATACGAGCAGTACTTC. The V and J genes are TRBV4-3 and TRBJ2-7, with D perhaps matching TRBD2 (7 bases). Trimming took off 1 base at V and 4 bases at J, with 14 bases between the two ends. The CDR3 has 15 amino acids. CDR1 LGHNA and CDR2 YSLEER come from the germline V gene.